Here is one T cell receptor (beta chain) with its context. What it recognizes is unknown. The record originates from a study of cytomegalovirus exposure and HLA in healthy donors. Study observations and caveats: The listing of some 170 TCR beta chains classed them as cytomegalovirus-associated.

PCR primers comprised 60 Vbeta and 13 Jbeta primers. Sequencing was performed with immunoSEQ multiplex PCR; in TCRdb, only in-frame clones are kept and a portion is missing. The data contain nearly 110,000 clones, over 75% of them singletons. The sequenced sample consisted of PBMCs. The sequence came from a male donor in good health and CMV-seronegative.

CDR3 coding DNA: TGCGCCAGCAGGCGGGGGCAAAGCTCCTACAATGAGCAGTTCTTC. It specifies CASRRGQSSYNEQFF. This chain uses TRBV4-1 with TRBJ2-1; D possibly corresponds to TRBD2 (7 bases). V was clipped by 6 bases and J by 0 bases, with 12 bases between them. This CDR3 region has 15 residues. The V gene's germline CDR1 is MGHRA and CDR2 YSYEKL.